Below are 15 T cell receptor beta chains sequenced from a single sample in a study of regulatory T cells in long-lasting Graves disease. According to the study, TCR beta libraries were built with iRepertoire HTBI primers and CDR3-region Arm-PCR. TCRdb used MiXCR to reprocess the multiplex PCR reads, holding one entry per CDR3 protein. The sample shows some 330,000 distinct CDR3 sequences, roughly 25% of them seen only once. Described time point: persistent/refractory GD, antithyroid drugs over 5 years with positive TRAb. PBMC RNA served as the TCR library source. Sequences were derived from peripheral blood mononuclear cells (PBMCs), sampled when the disease was refractory, from a patient treated with antithyroid drugs. These receptors all stem from a woman aged 40-49 years with Graves disease.

This chain links TRBV9 with TRBJ1-1; unclear D gene. The CDR3 is made up of 14 amino acids. Trimming left V 0 bases short and J 1 base short, with 7 bases between. Germline assignment: CDR1 SGDLS and CDR2 YYNGEE. CDR3 in DNA: TGTGCCAGCAGCGTAGTCACGTCGAACACTGAAGCTTTCTTT. This translates into CASSVVTSNTEAFF.

The gene calls are TRBV6-1 and TRBJ2-3; TRBD2 is a possible D gene (6 bases). Germline CDR1 and CDR2: MNHNS and SASEGT. V was clipped by 8 bases and J by 3 bases, with 18 bases between them. There are 15 residues in the CDR3. CDR3 sequence reads: CASGSGTGGTDTQYF. The DNA for the CDR3 is TGTGCCAGCGGATCCGGGACTGGCGGAACAGATACGCAGTATTTT.

This clonotype appeared once. This chain uses TRBV3-1 with TRBJ2-2, with 8 bases that match TRBD2. The CDR3 sequence is 18 residues long. J was trimmed by 6 bases and V by 3 bases; bases with no gene match: 15. The V gene's germline CDR1 is LGHDT and CDR2 YNNKEL (reference sequence). The CDR3, as DNA: TGTGCCAGCAGCCACGGGATCACGAGCGGGAGAATGTCCGGGGAGCTGTTTTTT. Translating gives CASSHGITSGRMSGELFF.

A few counts support this clonotype. The chain joins TRBV6-5 to TRBJ1-4; no reliable D call. V gave up 2 bases and J gave up 7 bases, with 17 bases separating them. The germline V gene encodes CDR1 MNHEY and CDR2 SVGAGI. The CDR3 runs 16 residues. As DNA, the CDR3 is TGTGCCAGCAGTTACGAGGTCCTACCCCGGGTTGAAAAACTGTTTTTT. Amino acids: CASSYEVLPRVEKLFF.

This clonotype came up once. V and J are TRBV5-6 and TRBJ1-3; 10 bases match TRBD1. The ends lost 4 bases at V and 2 bases at J; junction bases unmatched: 3. CDR1 and CDR2 (germline): SGHDT, YYEEEE. The CDR3 is 15 amino acids. The CDR3 nucleotides read TGTGCCAGCAGCAATGACAGGGGGCCTGGAAACACCATATATTTT. Translation: CASSNDRGPGNTIYF.

This clonotype showed up many times. This chain uses TRBV28 with TRBJ2-7, with TRBD2 identical over 13 bases. The CDR3 runs 16 residues. In germline, CDR1 is MDHEN, CDR2 SYDVKM. V shed 4 bases, J shed 3 bases, and the junction held 6 bases outside the gene matches. The CDR3 reads CASSSRGLAGVYEQYF. The CDR3 DNA is TGTGCCAGCAGTTCAAGAGGACTAGCGGGAGTCTACGAGCAGTACTTC.

This clonotype was found a few times. The chain links TRBV7-9 to TRBJ2-2; D is possibly TRBD1 (6 bases). Trimming removed 7 bases at V and 1 base at J, with 13 bases between. The length of the CDR3 is 15 residues. Germline CDR1 is SEHNR and CDR2 is FQNEAQ (reference sequence). CDR3 bases: TGTGCCAGCACCGTGGGACAACAGAACACCGGGGAGCTGTTTTTT. It encodes CASTVGQQNTGELFF.

The table lists this clonotype with a few counts. The chain employs TRBV20-1 and TRBJ2-7; 11 positions agree with TRBD1. This CDR3 region has 14 residues. Germline CDR1 is DFQATT and CDR2 is SNEGSKA (reference sequence). Germline trimming cut 4 bases from V and 5 bases from J; bases unmatched to any gene: 7. CDR3 DNA sequence: TGCAGTGCTAACACCGGGACAGGGGGTAACGAGCAGTACTTC. Amino acids: CSANTGTGGNEQYF.

This clonotype has a count of ten or more. The J gene is TRBJ1-6, the V gene TRBV28, with 9 positions matching TRBD1. CDR1 is MDHEN and CDR2 is SYDVKM in the germline V gene. CDR3 length equals 15 residues. V was clipped by 5 bases and J by 10 bases; unmatched bases: 9. The CDR3 bases are TGTGCCAGCAGTCCCCCAGGACAGGGGTTGTCACCCCTCCACTTT. It encodes CASSPPGQGLSPLHF.

This clonotype showed up just a few times. The V gene is TRBV20-1, the J gene TRBJ1-5; D perhaps matches TRBD1 (5 bases). This CDR3 has 15 residues. CDR1 is DFQATT, CDR2 SNEGSKA, per germline (reference sequence). V lost 3 bases and J lost 5, with 17 bases in between. CDR3 in amino acids: CSASSSEGFYQPQHF. The CDR3 nucleotides are TGCAGTGCTAGCAGTAGCGAGGGGTTCTATCAGCCCCAGCATTTT.

This clonotype was counted only a few times. The rearrangement links TRBV25-1 to TRBJ2-5; D might be TRBD1 (5 bases). CDR1 is MGHDK, CDR2 SYGVNS, per germline. Trimming cost V 0 bases and J 1 base, with 12 bases left between them. The CDR3 consists of 16 residues. CDR3 protein: CASSEYLGHLQETQYF. CDR3 sequence (DNA): TGTGCCAGCAGTGAATATTTGGGGCACCTCCAAGAGACCCAGTACTTC.

Many counts were recorded for this clonotype. V gene TRBV28 combines with J gene TRBJ1-5, with D possibly TRBD1 on 5 matching bases. Trimming took 5 bases from V and 5 from J, leaving 22 bases between them. The CDR3 spans 17 residues. Germline V CDR1 and CDR2: MDHEN, SYDVKM. The CDR3 DNA follows: TGTGCCAGCAGTCACCGCAGGGTCAGGGTTTTGCATCAGCCCCAGCATTTT. Amino acids: CASSHRRVRVLHQPQHF.

This clonotype was detected ten times or more. This chain joins TRBV5-5 and TRBJ2-5; D unresolved. The CDR3 runs 13 residues. The germline V gene has CDR1 SGHKS and CDR2 YYEKEE (reference sequence). The V end lost 8 bases, the J end lost 4 bases, and 15 bases lay between the germline ends. This CDR3 reads CASRKAVGETQYF. CDR3 DNA: TGTGCCAGTCGCAAGGCGGTAGGAGAGACCCAGTACTTC.

This clonotype was recorded at least ten times. This chain uses TRBV6-5 with TRBJ1-2, with D maybe TRBD1 (6 bases). The CDR3 is made up of 13 amino acids. Deletions cut 0 bases from V and 4 bases from J, with 6 bases between. Germline CDR1 is MNHEY and CDR2 is SVGAGI. CDR3 DNA: TGTGCCAGCAGTTACTCAGGGGGCTATGGCTACACCTTC. This translates into CASSYSGGYGYTF.

The chain recombines TRBV28 with TRBJ2-1; D perhaps matches TRBD1 (6 bases). CDR1 MDHEN and CDR2 SYDVKM come from the germline V gene. V shed 6 bases and J shed 4 bases, with 13 bases lying between them. This CDR3 is built from 14 residues. CDR3 DNA sequence: TGTGCCAGCAGCCCCCGGGACACATACAATGAGCAGTTCTTC. This sequence encodes CASSPRDTYNEQFF.